The T cell receptor (beta chain) described here comes from a study of cytomegalovirus exposure and HLA in healthy donors (dated 2017 in TCRdb). In the study overall: In an earlier analysis of roughly 500 of the donors, less than 350 Gb of sequence data and some 100 million unique TCR beta sequences from roughly 190 million T cells were reported. To predict cytomegalovirus infection status, the study brought together high-throughput TCR immunosequencing, statistical association of individual TCRs with disease status, and machine learning. Every discovery cohort repertoire had been produced on one sequencing platform. Across approximately 400 genotyped donors of the cohort, an average of about 240,000 unique TCR beta nucleotide sequences per donor were sequenced, and approximately 17% of those sequences were non-productive. Class I and class II HLA loci were covered by the typing at four-digit resolution. A later analysis re-examined previously published TCR beta repertoires from more than 650 donors and added high-resolution HLA genotyping to investigate patterns of TCR occurrence. In an earlier analysis of 587 of the donors, high-throughput TCR beta sequencing was used to judge whether each TCR beta V gene segment behaved as functional or pseudogenic. The later analysis used no new phenotypic data to find candidate immune exposures, relying instead on TCR beta sequences and their occurrence across donors. A separate validation cohort of 100 to 150 different subjects was used in addition to the approximately 610-subject first cohort. Typing coverage differed by locus: A, B, C, DRB1 and DQB1 were typed in about 629-640 donors, DQA1 in about 560, DPA1 in around 580, and DPB1 in around 440. Approximately 310 gigabases of sequencing data and 70 million to 100 million unique TCR sequences made up an early release that covered several hundred HLA-typed donors. Of the approximately 400 genotyped donors, roughly 80% fell in the genetic ancestry cluster associated with self-reported Caucasian donors. Donor age, sex, ethnicity and CMV serostatus were compiled alongside the repertoire data. A later genetic analysis took genome-wide SNP genotypes for about three fifths of the 666 donors and used that subset as a discovery cohort. The study used immunosequencing to profile the T cell repertoires of more than 650 subjects and linked those repertoires to cytomegalovirus serostatus. Roughly 5 DR-DQ haplotypes were handled as single units for association and clustering, since linkage in the cohort was strong. The study aimed to test whether signatures of past pathogen exposure could be identified by cataloging public T cell receptors. Results and caveats for the whole study, not just this receptor: In vitro tests confirmed that three of the cytomegalovirus-associated TCR beta chains recognize cytomegalovirus antigens. In a later genetic analysis, fewer N-insertions in productive TCRs were reported among donors in an Asian-associated ancestry cluster than the roughly 700-donor mean. A further reported finding was that TCR beta sequences accurately predicted the HLA-A and HLA-B alleles for most subjects in the first cohort. Strong co-occurrence of HLA alleles, especially DR and DQ, made assigning TCR associations to individual alleles difficult. Some IMGT-functional V segments, including TRBV6-2 and TRBV6-3, could not be distinguished by the 87-base-pair reads and were therefore excluded. The cohort was sequenced for TCR beta chains only, and without alpha or paired-chain data the features that could be detected were limited. Because HLA typing was unavailable for some donors at each locus, only the typed subset was used in association tests. Over 15 rarely observed V segments, including chromosome 9 orphons, were excluded from the earlier analysis of 550 to 700 of the donors because counts were too low. A group of highly shared sequence variants was considered likely to be a technical artifact of the sequencing pipeline. A total of fewer than 200 TCR beta chains were listed by the study as associated with cytomegalovirus. An association between a missense DCLRE1C variant and V-gene and J-gene trimming of TCR beta chains was found in a later genetic analysis and replicated in an independent cohort. In a later analysis, most CMV-associated TCR beta chains were found to appear HLA-restricted, with HLA associations seemingly driven largely by CMV exposure. A later analysis reported that several top co-occurrence clusters appeared linked to parvovirus B19, influenza, CMV and Epstein-Barr virus. Most TCR sequences were seen in very few donors, while some public TCRs were found in many individuals. The only immune exposure information available for the cohort was CMV serostatus. A later analysis found that TCR association rates varied across HLA loci, with DRB1 alleles showing the most associated TCRs and HLA-C alleles the fewest. The authors suggested that the approach could potentially be extended to other disease states and immunological phenotypes. Compared with equally common non-associated chains, HLA-associated TCR beta chains in a later analysis were more clonally expanded and had lower generation probabilities. In an earlier analysis of more than 450 of the donors, most TCR beta V segments were observed in productive rearrangements about 87% or about 30% of the time, broadly matching IMGT annotations. Sequencing depth was assumed to be roughly uniform across donors in the presence/absence analyses, though that assumption may not hold. Correlated functional status among segregating V segments might be attributable to linkage disequilibrium, but an unknown experimental factor could not be ruled out. In both the original and validation cohorts, the classifier was reported to diagnose cytomegalovirus status with high specificity and sensitivity. At a false discovery rate of 0.05, a later analysis linked approximately 18,000 TCR beta sequences to specific HLA alleles.

V and J lose 3 bases and 5 bases, and a span of 17 bases separates them. The CDR3 starts with the cysteine, ends with the phenylalanine, and has 15 residues. Here the CDR3 DNA is all that survives: 45 bases in frame from base 1. The germline V gene sets CDR1 to SGHRS and CDR2 to YFSETQ. The cohort comprised approximately 700 healthy bone marrow donors. All cohort members were sampled while nominally healthy, although unrecorded immune exposures were likely present. The donor was CMV seronegative and was included in the group of around 320 seronegative cohort members. Each donor provided a peripheral blood sample, and peripheral blood mononuclear cells were used for TCR beta sequencing. Genomic DNA was extracted from the blood cell samples with the Qiagen DNeasy Blood Extraction Kit. For this clone: The antigen this receptor binds is unknown. The record has no base qualities; no much larger clone is one base away.

Receptors were amplified or captured by the immunoSEQ multiplex PCR assay. A mixture of 60 forward primers for TCR Vbeta segments and 13 reverse primers for TCR Jbeta segments was used in the multiplex PCR. The CDR3 region of rearranged TCR beta genes was amplified from genomic DNA with a multiplex PCR assay. The Illumina HiSeq System was used to sequence the amplified TCR beta libraries as 87-base-pair reads. The study's processing was this. In a later analysis, around 80 million unique TCR beta chains were counted across the 666 repertoires, and roughly 9.9 million of these chains were shared by at least two donors. Raw reads were error-corrected and collapsed into unique sequences by a nearest-neighbor algorithm in which closely related sequences were merged to remove PCR and sequencing errors. Alignment of CDR3 sequences to IMGT reference sequences was used to assign V, D and J gene segments. For a sequence to be retained, a match of at least six nucleotides was required to both a V gene segment and a J gene segment. Rearrangements were classified as productive when the CDR3 lacked stop codons and remained in frame with V and J, and all other rearrangements were classified as non-productive. CDR3 was defined according to IMGT convention as the region running from the second conserved V-encoded cysteine to the conserved J-encoded phenylalanine. Sequences without an unambiguous match to a single V gene segment were excluded from the earlier analysis of over 500 of the donors. In an earlier analysis of roughly 600 of the donors, a V segment was called functional when productive rearrangements were above 56.7%, and segregating when the standard deviation between donors exceeded 5%. A statistical classification framework was developed to diagnose cytomegalovirus status using the catalog of TCR beta chain sequences. In a later analysis, TCR nucleotide sequences were compared against IMGT/GENE-DB human TR gene sequences so that V and J genes could be assigned. In a later analysis, CDR3 sequences and most-parsimonious VDJ recombination scenarios were assigned using the TCRdist pipeline. In a later analysis, every TCR beta chain was defined by the combination of its CDR3 amino acid sequence and its V-gene family, and reads without a unique V-gene family were dropped. In a later analysis, 450 to 600 highly shared, low-generation-probability nucleotide sequences were removed to address suspected cross-contamination and a sequencing artifact. In a later analysis, a clonal expansion index for each public chain was calculated from normalized within-repertoire ranks of inferred template counts. A later analysis computed generation probabilities with a VDJ recombination model fitted to out-of-frame rearrangements, and checked the results against IGoR. A later analysis scored TCR-TCR, TCR-HLA and TCR-CMV co-occurrence with hypergeometric tests, applying a repertoire-size bias correction to TCR pairs. To estimate false discovery rates, a later analysis permuted the HLA or CMV assignments 20 times. In a later analysis, co-occurring TCRs were grouped using DBSCAN, and TCRdist sequence similarity was added for clustering within HLA-allele-positive subsets. Repertoires with fewer than 30,000 or more than 120,000 public chains, plus five repertoires with anomalous nucleotide sharing, were excluded from co-occurrence clustering. The immuneACCESS repertoire file appears here via TCRdb, limited to in-frame rearrangements. These files lack a portion of the clones; in checked studies, under half of the deficit traces to unresolved V genes, and the cause of the others is not known. Clone size and V and J calls were adopted from that table, with D and trimming inferred from the DNA. The sample has around 210,000 clones on record, around four fifths of them singletons. The ten top clones hold around 2.7% of the sample.

Specimen: PBMCs. The V gene is TRBV5-1 and the J gene is TRBJ2-5; TRBD2 could be the D gene, as 7 bases match. The receptor was derived from a woman in her 40s in good health and CMV-seronegative. The DNA reads as follows: TGCGCCAGCAGCTCCAGGGGAACAGCGGGGGAGACCCAGTACTTC. The resulting protein is CASSSRGTAGETQYF.